These 4 T cell receptor beta chains originate from one sample sequenced in a study of blood T cell repertoires in COVID-19. Measured with immunoSEQ multiplex PCR; TCRdb has only the in-frame clones, and not every one. The sample shows approximately 670,000 clones, over 80% of them seen only once. Sample: peripheral blood. These receptors were collected from a woman aged 18-30 years with acute or convalescent COVID-19.

The V call is TRBV4-1, the J call TRBJ2-7; D uncertain. Germline V gene lookup returns CDR1 MGHRA and CDR2 YSYEKL. V lost 4 bases, J lost 1 base, and 8 bases lay in between. The CDR3 runs 13 residues. The CDR3 nucleotides read TGCGCCAGCAGCCCACCGCGGTCCTACGAGCAGTACTTC. Translated, it gives CASSPPRSYEQYF.

The chain is built from TRBV24-1 and TRBJ2-3, with a weak D call TRBD2 (6 bases). Germline V gene lookup returns CDR1 KGHDR and CDR2 SFDVKD. V was trimmed by 0 bases and J by 2 bases, leaving 14 bases between them. The CDR3 extends over 17 amino acids. DNA for the CDR3: TGTGCCACCAGTGATTTGATTGGGGACTTCTCCACAGATACGCAGTATTTT. Its protein is CATSDLIGDFSTDTQYF.

This rearrangement joins TRBV7-3 to TRBJ2-1, with a tentative D call TRBD2 (6 bases). CDR3 length: 15 amino acids. CDR1 and CDR2 from the germline V gene are SGHTA and FQGTGA. V was trimmed by 3 bases and J by 7 bases, leaving 16 bases between them. DNA of the CDR3: TGTGCCAGCAGCTTCGGCGGGGCCGGGGGTAATGAGCAGTTCTTC. Encoded protein: CASSFGGAGGNEQFF.

This clone was seen only a few times. The V call is TRBV7-8, the J call TRBJ1-3, with 9 bases aligning to TRBD1. The trim removed 5 bases at V and 8 bases at J, leaving 10 bases unmatched. CDR3 size: 15 residues. CDR1 is SGHVS and CDR2 is FQNEAQ in the germline V gene. CDR3 DNA: TGTGCCAGCAGCGGATCCGGGACAGGGTTCGACACCATATATTTT. It specifies CASSGSGTGFDTIYF.